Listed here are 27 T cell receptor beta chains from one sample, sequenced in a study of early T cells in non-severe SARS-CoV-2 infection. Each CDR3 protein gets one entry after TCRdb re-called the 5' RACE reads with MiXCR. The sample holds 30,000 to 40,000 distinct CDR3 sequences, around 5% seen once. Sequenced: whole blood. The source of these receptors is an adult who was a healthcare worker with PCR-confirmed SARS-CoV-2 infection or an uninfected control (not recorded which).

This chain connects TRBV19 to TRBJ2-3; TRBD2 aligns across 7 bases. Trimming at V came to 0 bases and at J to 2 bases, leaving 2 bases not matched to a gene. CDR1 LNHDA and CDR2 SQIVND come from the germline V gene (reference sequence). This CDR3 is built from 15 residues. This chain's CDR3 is CASSIDGRPTDTQYF. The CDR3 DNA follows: TGTGCCAGTAGTATAGACGGGAGGCCCACAGATACGCAGTATTTT.

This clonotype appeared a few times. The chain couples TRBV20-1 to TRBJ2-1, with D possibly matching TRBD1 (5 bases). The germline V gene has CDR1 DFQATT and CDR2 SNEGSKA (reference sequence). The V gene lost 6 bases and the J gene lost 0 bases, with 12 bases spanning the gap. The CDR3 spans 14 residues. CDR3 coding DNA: TGCAGTGCAACAGGAGTTGCCTCCTACAATGAGCAGTTCTTC. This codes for CSATGVASYNEQFF.

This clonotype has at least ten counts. The CDR3 region is CASKGQGRQPQHF. In DNA form, the CDR3 reads TGTGCCAGTAAAGGACAGGGGCGGCAGCCCCAGCATTTT. This chain links TRBV19 with TRBJ1-5; 9 bases agree with TRBD1. There are 13 residues in the CDR3. Trimming took 7 bases from V and 7 from J; bases not matched to a gene: 5. Germline CDR1 is LNHDA and CDR2 is SQIVND (reference sequence).

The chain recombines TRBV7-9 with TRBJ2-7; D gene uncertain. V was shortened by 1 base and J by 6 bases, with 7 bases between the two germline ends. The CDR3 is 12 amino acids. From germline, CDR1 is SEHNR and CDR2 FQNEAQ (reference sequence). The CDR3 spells CASSLGLSEQYF. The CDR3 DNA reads TGTGCCAGCAGCTTAGGGCTCTCCGAGCAGTACTTC.

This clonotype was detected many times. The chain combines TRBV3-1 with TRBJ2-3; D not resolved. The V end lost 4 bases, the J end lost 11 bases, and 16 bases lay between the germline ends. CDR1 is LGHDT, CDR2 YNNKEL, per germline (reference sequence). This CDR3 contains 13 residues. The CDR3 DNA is TGTGCCAGCAGCCCCACTCCTAGGCCGGGGCAGTATTTT. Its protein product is CASSPTPRPGQYF.

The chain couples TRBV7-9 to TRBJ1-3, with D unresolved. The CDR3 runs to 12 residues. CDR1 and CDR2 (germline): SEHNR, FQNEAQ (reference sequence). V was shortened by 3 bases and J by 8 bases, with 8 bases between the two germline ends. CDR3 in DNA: TGTGCCAGCAGCTTGGAAGGACACACCATATATTTT. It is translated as CASSLEGHTIYF.

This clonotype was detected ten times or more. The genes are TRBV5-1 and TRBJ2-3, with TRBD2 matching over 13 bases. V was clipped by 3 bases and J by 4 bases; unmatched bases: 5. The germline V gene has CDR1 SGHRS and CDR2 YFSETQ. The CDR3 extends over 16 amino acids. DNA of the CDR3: TGCGCCAGCAGCTCAGCGGGGACTAGCGGGGCAGATACGCAGTATTTT. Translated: CASSSAGTSGADTQYF. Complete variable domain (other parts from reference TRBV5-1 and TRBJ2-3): KAGVTQTPRYLIKTRGQQVTLSCSPISGHRSVSWYQQTPGQGLQFLFEYFSETQRNKGNFPGRFSGRQFSNSRSEMNVSTLELGDSALYLCASSSAGTSGADTQYFGPGTRLTVL.

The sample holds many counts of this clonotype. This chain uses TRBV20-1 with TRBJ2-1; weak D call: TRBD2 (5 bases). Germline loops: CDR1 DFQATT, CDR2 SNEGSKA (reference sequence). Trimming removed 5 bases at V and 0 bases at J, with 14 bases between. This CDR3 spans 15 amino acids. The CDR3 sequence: CSAGLFTFSYNEQFF. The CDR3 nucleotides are TGCAGTGCTGGACTTTTTACCTTCTCCTACAATGAGCAGTTCTTC.

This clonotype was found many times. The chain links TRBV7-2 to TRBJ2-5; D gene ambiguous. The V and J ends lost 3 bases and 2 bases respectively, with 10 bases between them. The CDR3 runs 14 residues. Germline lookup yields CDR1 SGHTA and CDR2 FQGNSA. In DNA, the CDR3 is TGTGCCAGCAGCTTTAACGGACCTCAAGAGACCCAGTACTTC. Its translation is CASSFNGPQETQYF.

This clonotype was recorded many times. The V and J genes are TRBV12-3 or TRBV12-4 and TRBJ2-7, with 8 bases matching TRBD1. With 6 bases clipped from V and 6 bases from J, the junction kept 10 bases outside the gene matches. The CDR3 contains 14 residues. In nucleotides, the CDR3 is TGTGCCAGCAGCCTCGGACAGGGAGAGGGCGAGCAGTACTTC. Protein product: CASSLGQGEGEQYF.

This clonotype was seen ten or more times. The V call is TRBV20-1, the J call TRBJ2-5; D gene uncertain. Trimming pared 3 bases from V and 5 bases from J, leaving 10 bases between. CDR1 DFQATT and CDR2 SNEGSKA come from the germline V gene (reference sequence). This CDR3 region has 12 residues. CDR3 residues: CSASRVSETQYF. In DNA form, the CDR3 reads TGCAGTGCTAGCCGAGTCTCGGAGACCCAGTACTTC.

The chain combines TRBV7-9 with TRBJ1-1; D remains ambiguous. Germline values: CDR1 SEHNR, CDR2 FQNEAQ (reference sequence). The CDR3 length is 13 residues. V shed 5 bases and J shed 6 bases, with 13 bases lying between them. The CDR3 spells CASSPQTASEAFF. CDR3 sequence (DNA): TGTGCCAGCAGCCCCCAGACCGCTTCTGAAGCTTTCTTT.

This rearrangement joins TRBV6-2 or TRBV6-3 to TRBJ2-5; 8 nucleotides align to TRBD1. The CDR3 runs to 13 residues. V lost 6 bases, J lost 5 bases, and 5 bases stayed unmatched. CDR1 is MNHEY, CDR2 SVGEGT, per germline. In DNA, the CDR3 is TGTGCCAGCAGAGGACAGGGCGGGGAGACCCAGTACTTC. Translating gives CASRGQGGETQYF.

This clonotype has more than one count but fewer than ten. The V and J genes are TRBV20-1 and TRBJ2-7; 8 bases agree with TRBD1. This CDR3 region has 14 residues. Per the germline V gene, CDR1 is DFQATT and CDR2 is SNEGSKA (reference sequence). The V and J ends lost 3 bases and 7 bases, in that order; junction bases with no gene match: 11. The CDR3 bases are TGCAGTGCTAGTCGGGCAGGGGGCGAGAAGGAGCAGTACTTC. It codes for CSASRAGGEKEQYF.

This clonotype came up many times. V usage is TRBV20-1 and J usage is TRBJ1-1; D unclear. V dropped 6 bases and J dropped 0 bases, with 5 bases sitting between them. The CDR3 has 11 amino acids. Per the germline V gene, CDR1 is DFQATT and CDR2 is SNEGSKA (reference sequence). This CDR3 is CSARLNTEAFF. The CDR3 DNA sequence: TGCAGTGCCAGGCTGAACACTGAAGCTTTCTTT.

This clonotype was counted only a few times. DNA of the CDR3: TGTGCCAGCTCGGCGGGGGCGGATCAGCCCCAGCATTTT. Residues: CASSAGADQPQHF. V is TRBV18 and J is TRBJ1-5, with a possible D match to TRBD1 (6 bases). V dropped 6 bases and J dropped 5 bases, with 11 bases sitting between them. The CDR3 spans 13 residues. CDR1 KGHSH and CDR2 LQKENI come from the germline V gene.

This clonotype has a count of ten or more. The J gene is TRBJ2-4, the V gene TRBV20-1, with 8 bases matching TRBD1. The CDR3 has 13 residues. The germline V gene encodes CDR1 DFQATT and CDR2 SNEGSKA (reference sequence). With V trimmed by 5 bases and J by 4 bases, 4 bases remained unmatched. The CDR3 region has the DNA TGCAGTGCTCCCGACAGGGGTAAAAACATTCAGTACTTC. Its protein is CSAPDRGKNIQYF.

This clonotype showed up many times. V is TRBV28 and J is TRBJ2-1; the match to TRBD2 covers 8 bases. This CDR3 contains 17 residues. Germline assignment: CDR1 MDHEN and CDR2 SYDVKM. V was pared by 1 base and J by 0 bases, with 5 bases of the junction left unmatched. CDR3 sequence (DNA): TGTGCCAGCAGTTTATACCGAGCGGGAGTCTCCTACAATGAGCAGTTCTTC. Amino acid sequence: CASSLYRAGVSYNEQFF.

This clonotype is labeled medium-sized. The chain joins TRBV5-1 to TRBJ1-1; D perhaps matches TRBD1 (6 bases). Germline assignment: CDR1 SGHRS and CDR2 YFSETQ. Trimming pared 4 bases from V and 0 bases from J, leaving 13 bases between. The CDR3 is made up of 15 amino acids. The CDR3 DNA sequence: TGCGCCAGCAGCCCACTACAGGGAGTGAACACTGAAGCTTTCTTT. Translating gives CASSPLQGVNTEAFF.

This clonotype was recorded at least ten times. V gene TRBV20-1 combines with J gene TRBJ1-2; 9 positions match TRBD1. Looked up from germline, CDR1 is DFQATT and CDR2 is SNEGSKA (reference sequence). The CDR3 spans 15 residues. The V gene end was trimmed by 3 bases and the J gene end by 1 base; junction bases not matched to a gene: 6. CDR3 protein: CSARPGQGLNYGYTF. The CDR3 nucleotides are TGCAGTGCTAGGCCGGGACAGGGTCTTAACTATGGCTACACCTTC.

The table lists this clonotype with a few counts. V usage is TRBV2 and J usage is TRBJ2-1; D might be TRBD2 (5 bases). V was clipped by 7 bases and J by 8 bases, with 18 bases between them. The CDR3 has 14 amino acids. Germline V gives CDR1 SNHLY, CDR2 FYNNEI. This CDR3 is CASTKDFRVDEQFF. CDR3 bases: TGTGCCAGCACGAAGGACTTTCGGGTAGATGAGCAGTTCTTC. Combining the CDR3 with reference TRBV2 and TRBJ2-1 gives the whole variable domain EPEVTQTPSHQVTQMGQEVILRCVPISNHLYFYWYRQILGQKVEFLVSFYNNEISEKSEIFDDQFSVERPDGSNFTLKIRSTKLEDSAMYFCASTKDFRVDEQFFGPGTRLTVL.

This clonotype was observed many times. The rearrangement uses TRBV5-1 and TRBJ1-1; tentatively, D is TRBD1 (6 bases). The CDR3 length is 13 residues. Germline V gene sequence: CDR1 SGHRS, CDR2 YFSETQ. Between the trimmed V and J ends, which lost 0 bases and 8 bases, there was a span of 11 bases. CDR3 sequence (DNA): TGCGCCAGCAGCTTGGGACAGGAAAGGGAAGCTTTCTTT. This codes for CASSLGQEREAFF.

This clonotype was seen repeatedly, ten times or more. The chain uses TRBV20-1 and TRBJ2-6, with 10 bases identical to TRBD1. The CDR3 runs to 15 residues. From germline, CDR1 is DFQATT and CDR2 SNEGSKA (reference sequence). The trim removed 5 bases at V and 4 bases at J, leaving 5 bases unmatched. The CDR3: CSAQDRGFGANVLTF. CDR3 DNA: TGCAGTGCTCAGGACAGGGGGTTCGGGGCCAACGTCCTGACTTTC.

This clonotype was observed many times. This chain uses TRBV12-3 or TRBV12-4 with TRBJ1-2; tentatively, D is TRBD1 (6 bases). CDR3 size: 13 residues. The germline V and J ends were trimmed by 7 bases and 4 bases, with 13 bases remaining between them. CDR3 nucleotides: TGTGCCAGCAACCCGGGACAAGCCTATGGCTACACCTTC. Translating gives CASNPGQAYGYTF.

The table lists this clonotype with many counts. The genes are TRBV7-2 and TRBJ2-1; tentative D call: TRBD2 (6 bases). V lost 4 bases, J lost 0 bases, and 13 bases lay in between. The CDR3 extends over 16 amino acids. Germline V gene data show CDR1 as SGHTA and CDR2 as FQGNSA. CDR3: CASSWRGGSSYNEQFF. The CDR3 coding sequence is TGTGCCAGCAGCTGGAGGGGTGGCAGCTCCTACAATGAGCAGTTCTTC.

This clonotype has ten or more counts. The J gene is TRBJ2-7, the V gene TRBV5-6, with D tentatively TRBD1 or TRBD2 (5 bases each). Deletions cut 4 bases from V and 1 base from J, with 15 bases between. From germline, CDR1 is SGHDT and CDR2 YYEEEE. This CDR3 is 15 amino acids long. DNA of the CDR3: TGTGCCAGCAGCCTTGGGGGAAGTGGATCCTACGAGCAGTACTTC. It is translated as CASSLGGSGSYEQYF.

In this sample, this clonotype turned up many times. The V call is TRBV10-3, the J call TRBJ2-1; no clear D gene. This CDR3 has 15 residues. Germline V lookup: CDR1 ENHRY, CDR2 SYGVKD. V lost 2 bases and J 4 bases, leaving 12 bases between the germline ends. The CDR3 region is CAISERVAPYNEQFF. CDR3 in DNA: TGTGCCATCAGTGAGAGGGTAGCCCCATACAATGAGCAGTTCTTC.